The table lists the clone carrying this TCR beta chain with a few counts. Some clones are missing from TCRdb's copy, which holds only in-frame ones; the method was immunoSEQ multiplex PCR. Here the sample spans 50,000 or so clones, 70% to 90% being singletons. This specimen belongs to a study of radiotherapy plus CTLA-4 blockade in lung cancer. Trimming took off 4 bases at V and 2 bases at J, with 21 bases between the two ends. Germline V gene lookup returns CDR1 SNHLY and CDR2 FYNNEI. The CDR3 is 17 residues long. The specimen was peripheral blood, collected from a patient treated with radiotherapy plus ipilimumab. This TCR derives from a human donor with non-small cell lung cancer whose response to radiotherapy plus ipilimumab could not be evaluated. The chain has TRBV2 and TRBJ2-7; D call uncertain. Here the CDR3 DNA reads TGTGCCAGCAGTGGGAAGAGCGAGATATTTTACCCCTACGAGCAGTACTTC. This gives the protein CASSGKSEIFYPYEQYF.